These 18 T cell receptor beta chains came from one sample sequenced in a study of response to subunit inactivated influenza vaccine. Using its own MiXCR run on the RT-PCR reads, TCRdb lists one record per CDR3 protein. The sample carries about 780,000 distinct CDR3 sequences, less than 20% recorded once. The sample was PBMCs from blood, taken approximately 5 days after vaccination. Receptors were obtained from a middle-aged man who received an inactivated influenza vaccine.

In this sample, this clonotype turned up many times. The chain employs TRBV20-1 and TRBJ2-1; TRBD2 matches 9 bases. Germline V lookup: CDR1 DFQATT, CDR2 SNEGSKA (reference sequence). The CDR3 covers 15 residues. The J segment lost 7 bases and the V segment lost 5 bases, leaving 12 bases of the junction unmatched. The CDR3 nucleotides read TGCAGTGCTTCCCTCCTCAGCGGGGGGAAGAATGAGCAGTTCTTC. This encodes CSASLLSGGKNEQFF.

The chain employs TRBV4-1 and TRBJ2-7, with unresolved D. The V end was cut by 1 base, the J end by 2 bases, with 9 bases between. Germline V gene data show CDR1 as MGHRA and CDR2 as YSYEKL. The CDR3 has 14 residues. CDR3 in amino acids: CASSQVIATYEQYF. CDR3 DNA: TGCGCCAGCAGCCAAGTGATAGCTACCTACGAGCAGTACTTC.

This clonotype was picked up many times. J is TRBJ2-5 and V is TRBV29-1; D may be TRBD2 (5 bases). This CDR3 contains 12 residues. Looked up from germline, CDR1 is SQVTM and CDR2 is ANQGSEA. V was shortened by 6 bases and J by 4 bases, with 12 bases between the two germline ends. CDR3 in DNA: TGCAGCGTAACACGAGAGGGAGAGACCCAGTACTTC. Protein: CSVTREGETQYF.

The gene calls are TRBV3-1 and TRBJ2-7, with a tentative D call TRBD1 (6 bases). Germline assignment: CDR1 LGHDT and CDR2 YNNKEL (reference sequence). CDR3 length: 15 residues. The germline V and J ends were trimmed by 1 base and 3 bases, with 13 bases remaining between them. The CDR3 sequence: CASSQGTVRVYEQYF. CDR3 bases: TGTGCCAGCAGCCAAGGGACAGTGCGTGTCTACGAGCAGTACTTC.

The chain is built from TRBV7-6 and TRBJ2-5; D might be TRBD1 (5 bases). The germline gives CDR1 SGHVS, CDR2 FNYEAQ. This CDR3 comprises 15 residues. Trimming took 5 bases from V and 1 from J, leaving 14 bases between them. CDR3 sequence (DNA): TGTGCCAGCAGCCTCAACGCAGGGTTCCAAGAGACCCAGTACTTC. Translating gives CASSLNAGFQETQYF.

This clonotype was recorded a few times. V gene TRBV2 combines with J gene TRBJ1-6; no clear D. The CDR3 runs to 11 residues. The V gene's germline CDR1 is SNHLY and CDR2 FYNNEI. V dropped 6 bases and J dropped 8 bases, with 5 bases sitting between them. The CDR3 region is CASSQDSPLHF. The CDR3 DNA reads as TGTGCCAGCAGCCAGGATTCACCCCTCCACTTT.

This clonotype occurred many times. The V gene is TRBV5-1, the J gene TRBJ2-1; 14 nucleotides align to TRBD2. The CDR3 has 17 amino acids. With 2 bases clipped from V and 3 bases from J, the junction kept 4 bases outside the gene matches. Germline V gene sequence: CDR1 SGHRS, CDR2 YFSETQ. As DNA, the CDR3 is TGCGCCAGCAGCTTCCGGACTAGCGGGGGGCTCTACAATGAGCAGTTCTTC. Amino acids: CASSFRTSGGLYNEQFF. Full variable domain (missing parts from reference TRBV5-1 and TRBJ2-1): KAGVTQTPRYLIKTRGQQVTLSCSPISGHRSVSWYQQTPGQGLQFLFEYFSETQRNKGNFPGRFSGRQFSNSRSEMNVSTLELGDSALYLCASSFRTSGGLYNEQFFGPGTRLTVL.

This clonotype was detected only a few times. This chain uses TRBV5-1 with TRBJ2-3, with 10 nucleotides matching TRBD1. The CDR3 loop spans 16 amino acids. Trimming removed 4 bases from V and 4 bases from J; junction bases left unmatched: 9. The germline V gene encodes CDR1 SGHRS and CDR2 YFSETQ. The CDR3 is CASSLSGQGTSDTQYF. The CDR3 DNA is TGCGCCAGCAGCCTGTCGGGACAGGGGACCTCAGATACGCAGTATTTT. Variable domain in full (rest from reference TRBV5-1 and TRBJ2-3): KAGVTQTPRYLIKTRGQQVTLSCSPISGHRSVSWYQQTPGQGLQFLFEYFSETQRNKGNFPGRFSGRQFSNSRSEMNVSTLELGDSALYLCASSLSGQGTSDTQYFGPGTRLTVL.

J is TRBJ2-3 and V is TRBV7-9, with TRBD1 matching over 7 bases. The V and J ends lost 6 bases and 5 bases, in that order; junction bases with no gene match: 5. The germline gives CDR1 SEHNR, CDR2 FQNEAQ (reference sequence). The CDR3 consists of 13 residues. The CDR3 reads CASRLTGRDTQYF. As DNA, the CDR3 is TGTGCCAGCAGGTTGACAGGGAGAGATACGCAGTATTTT.

The chain is built from TRBV21-1 and TRBJ2-3; the table's TRBD2 call for D was not verified on the DNA. TRBV21-1 is given as a pseudogene. The CDR3 runs 15 residues. The chain's CDR3 is CASTISGPGTDTQYF. The CDR3 DNA reads TGTGCCAGCACGATTAGCGGGCCCGGCACAGATACGCAGTATTTT.

There are a few counts of this clonotype. J is TRBJ1-1 and V is TRBV15, with D uncertain. CDR1 and CDR2 (germline): LNHNV, YYDKDF (reference sequence). Trimming took off 0 bases at V and 5 bases at J, with 16 bases between the two ends. CDR3 size: 16 residues. CDR3 coding DNA: TGTGCCACCAGCAGAGATCCACGGTCTGGAGGTACTGAAGCTTTCTTT. This gives the protein CATSRDPRSGGTEAFF. Using reference TRBV15 and TRBJ1-1 for the parts outside the CDR3, the full variable domain is DAMVIQNPRYQVTQFGKPVTLSCSQTLNHNVMYWYQQKSSQAPKLLFHYYDKDFNNEADTPDNFQSRRPNTSFCFLDIRSPGLGDTAMYLCATSRDPRSGGTEAFFGQGTRLTVV.

This clonotype was picked up a small number of times. The genes are TRBV20-1 and TRBJ2-1; 15 bases are shared with TRBD2. V dropped 2 bases and J dropped 3; count of bases not matched to a gene: 5. Germline CDR1 is DFQATT and CDR2 is SNEGSKA (reference sequence). This CDR3 contains 17 residues. In DNA form, the CDR3 reads TGCAGTGCTAGATTGGGACTAGCGGGAGGCCACTACAATGAGCAGTTCTTC. Translating it yields CSARLGLAGGHYNEQFF.

The chain carries TRBV30 and TRBJ1-1; D call uncertain. CDR1 and CDR2 (germline): GTSNPN, SVGIG (reference sequence). This CDR3 comprises 13 residues. V was shortened by 4 bases and J by 4 bases, with 13 bases between the two germline ends. The CDR3 DNA reads TGTGCCTGGAATAAGGGATCGGGCACTGAAGCTTTCTTT. This sequence encodes CAWNKGSGTEAFF.

This rearrangement joins TRBV28 to TRBJ2-7; unclear D gene. Germline V gives CDR1 MDHEN, CDR2 SYDVKM. V lost 3 bases, J lost 6 bases, and 12 bases lay in between. This CDR3 contains 13 residues. DNA of the CDR3: TGTGCCAGCAGTTTTAACAGCTTCCTCGAGCAGTACTTC. The encoded protein is CASSFNSFLEQYF.

The chain is built from TRBV11-2 and TRBJ2-7, with D hard to call. The germline CDR1 and CDR2 sequences are SGHAT and FQNNGV. There are 14 residues in the CDR3. Trimming left V 6 bases short and J 5 bases short, with 17 bases between. The CDR3 here is CASRVLRSTHEQYF. The CDR3 DNA reads TGTGCCAGCAGGGTTCTACGGAGCACCCACGAGCAGTACTTC.

This clonotype has a single count. V gene TRBV3-1 combines with J gene TRBJ2-5; 8 bases match TRBD2. With 6 bases clipped from V and 3 bases from J, the junction kept 9 bases outside the gene matches. The germline V gene has CDR1 LGHDT and CDR2 YNNKEL (reference sequence). The CDR3 runs 15 residues. CDR3 loop: CASSETGGAEETQYF. The DNA for the CDR3 is TGTGCCAGCAGTGAGACGGGGGGGGCGGAAGAGACCCAGTACTTC.

This clonotype was recorded at least ten times. The chain recombines TRBV20-1 with TRBJ2-7, with D tentatively TRBD1 (6 bases). Trimming took 3 bases from V and 0 from J, leaving 12 bases between them. This CDR3 is built from 14 residues. The germline CDR1 and CDR2 sequences are DFQATT and SNEGSKA (reference sequence). CDR3 coding DNA: TGCAGTGCTAGGGCGGACAGATACTCCTACGAGCAGTACTTC. Amino acid sequence: CSARADRYSYEQYF.

The chain links TRBV7-2 to TRBJ1-5; TRBD1 matches at 7 bases. CDR3 length equals 14 residues. Per the germline V gene, CDR1 is SGHTA and CDR2 is FQGNSA. J gave up 6 bases and V 5 bases, and 7 bases lay outside the gene matches. The DNA for the CDR3 is TGTGCCAGCAGCACGACAGGGATTGGTCAGCCCCAGCATTTT. This codes for CASSTTGIGQPQHF.